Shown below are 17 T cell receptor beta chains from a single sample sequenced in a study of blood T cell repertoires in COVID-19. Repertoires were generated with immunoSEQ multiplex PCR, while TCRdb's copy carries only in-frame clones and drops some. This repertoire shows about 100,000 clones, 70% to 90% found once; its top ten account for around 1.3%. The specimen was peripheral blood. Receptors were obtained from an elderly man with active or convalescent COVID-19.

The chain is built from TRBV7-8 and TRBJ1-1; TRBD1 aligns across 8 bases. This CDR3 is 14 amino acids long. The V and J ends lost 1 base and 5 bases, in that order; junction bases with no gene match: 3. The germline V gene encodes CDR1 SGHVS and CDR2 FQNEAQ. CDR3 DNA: TGTGCCAGCAGCTTAGATACAGGGGGAACTGAAGCTTTCTTT. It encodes CASSLDTGGTEAFF.

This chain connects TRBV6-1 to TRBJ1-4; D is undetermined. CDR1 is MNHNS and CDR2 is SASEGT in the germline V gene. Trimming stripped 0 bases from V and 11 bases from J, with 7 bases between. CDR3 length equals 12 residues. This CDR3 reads CASSEALQKLFF. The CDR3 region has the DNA TGTGCCAGCAGTGAAGCGCTACAGAAACTGTTTTTT.

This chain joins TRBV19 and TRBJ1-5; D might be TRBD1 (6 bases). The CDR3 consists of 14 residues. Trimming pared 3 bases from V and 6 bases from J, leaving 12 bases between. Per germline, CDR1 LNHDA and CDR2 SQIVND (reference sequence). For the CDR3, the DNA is TGTGCCAGTAGTATCCCCAGGGGAAGTCAGCCCCAGCATTTT. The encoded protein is CASSIPRGSQPQHF.

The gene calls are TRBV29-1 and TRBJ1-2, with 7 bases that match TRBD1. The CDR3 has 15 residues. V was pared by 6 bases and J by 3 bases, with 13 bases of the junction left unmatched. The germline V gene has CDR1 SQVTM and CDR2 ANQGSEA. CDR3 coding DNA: TGCAGCGTGGGGGTTGTGTCCAGGGGGTACTATGGCTACACCTTC. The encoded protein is CSVGVVSRGYYGYTF.

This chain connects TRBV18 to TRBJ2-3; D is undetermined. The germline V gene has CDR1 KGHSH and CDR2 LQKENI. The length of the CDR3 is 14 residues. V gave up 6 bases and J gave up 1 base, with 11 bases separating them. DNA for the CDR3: TGTGCCAGCTCGAGTTCGTTCGGCACAGATACGCAGTATTTT. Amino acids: CASSSSFGTDTQYF.

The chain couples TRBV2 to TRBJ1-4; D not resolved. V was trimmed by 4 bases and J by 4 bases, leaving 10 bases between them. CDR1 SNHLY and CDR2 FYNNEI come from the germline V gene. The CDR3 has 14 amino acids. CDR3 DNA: TGTGCCAGCAGTGCGGGGTTCTATAATGAAAAACTGTTTTTT. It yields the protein CASSAGFYNEKLFF.

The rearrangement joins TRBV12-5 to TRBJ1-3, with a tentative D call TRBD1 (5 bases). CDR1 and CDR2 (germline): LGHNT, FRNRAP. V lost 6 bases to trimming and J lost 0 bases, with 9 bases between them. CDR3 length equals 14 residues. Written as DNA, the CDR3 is TGTGCTAGTGGAACAGGAGACTCTGGAAACACCATATATTTT. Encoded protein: CASGTGDSGNTIYF.

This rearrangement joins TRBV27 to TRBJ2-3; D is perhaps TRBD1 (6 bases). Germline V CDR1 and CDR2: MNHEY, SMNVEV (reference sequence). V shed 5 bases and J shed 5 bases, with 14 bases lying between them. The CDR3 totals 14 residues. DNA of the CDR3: TGTGCCAGCAGTCTAACAGGGCTGAGAGATACGCAGTATTTT. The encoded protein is CASSLTGLRDTQYF.

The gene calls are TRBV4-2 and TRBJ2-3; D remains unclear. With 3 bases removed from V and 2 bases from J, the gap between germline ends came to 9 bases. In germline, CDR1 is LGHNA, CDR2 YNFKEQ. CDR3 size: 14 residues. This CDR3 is CASSHDLDTDTQYF. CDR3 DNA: TGTGCCAGCAGCCATGATCTAGACACAGATACGCAGTATTTT.

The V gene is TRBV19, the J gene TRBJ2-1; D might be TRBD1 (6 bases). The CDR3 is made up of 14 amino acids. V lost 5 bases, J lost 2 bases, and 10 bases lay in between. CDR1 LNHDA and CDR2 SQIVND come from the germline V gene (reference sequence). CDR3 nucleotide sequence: TGTGCCAGTAGTGTCGGACAGACCTACAATGAGCAGTTCTTC. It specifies CASSVGQTYNEQFF.

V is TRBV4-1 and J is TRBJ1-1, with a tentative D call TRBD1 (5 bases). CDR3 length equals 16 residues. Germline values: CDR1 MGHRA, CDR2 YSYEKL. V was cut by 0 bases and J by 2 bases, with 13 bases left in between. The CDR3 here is CASSQDPSGGNTEAFF. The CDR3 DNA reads TGCGCCAGCAGCCAAGATCCTTCGGGGGGTAACACTGAAGCTTTCTTT.

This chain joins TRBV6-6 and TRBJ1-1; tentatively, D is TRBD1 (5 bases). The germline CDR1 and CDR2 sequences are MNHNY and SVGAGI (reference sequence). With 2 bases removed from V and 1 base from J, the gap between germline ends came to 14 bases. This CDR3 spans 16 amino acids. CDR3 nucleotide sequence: TGTGCCAGCAGTTACCGGAGGGACGGGACGAACACTGAAGCTTTCTTT. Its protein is CASSYRRDGTNTEAFF.

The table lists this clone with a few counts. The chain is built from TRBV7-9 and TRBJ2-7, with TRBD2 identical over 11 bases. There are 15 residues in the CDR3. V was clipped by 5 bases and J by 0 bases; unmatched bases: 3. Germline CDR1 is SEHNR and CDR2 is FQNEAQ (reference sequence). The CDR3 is CASSGTSGSSYEQYF. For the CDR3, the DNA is TGTGCCAGCAGCGGAACTAGCGGGAGCTCCTACGAGCAGTACTTC.

CDR3 DNA sequence: TGTGCCAGCAGCTTAGTGGCATTCTCTGGGGCCAACGTCCTGACTTTC. It yields the protein CASSLVAFSGANVLTF. The chain carries TRBV11-2 and TRBJ2-6; D gene uncertain. Germline-derived CDR1 and CDR2 are SGHAT and FQNNGV. This CDR3 comprises 16 residues. Trimming cost V 1 base and J 0 bases, with 7 bases left between them.

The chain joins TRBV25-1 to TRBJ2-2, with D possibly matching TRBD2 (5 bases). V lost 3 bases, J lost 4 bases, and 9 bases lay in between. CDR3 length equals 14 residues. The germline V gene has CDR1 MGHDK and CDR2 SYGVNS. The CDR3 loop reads CASSDRLTTGELFF. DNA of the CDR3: TGTGCCAGCAGTGATCGACTAACCACCGGGGAGCTGTTTTTT.

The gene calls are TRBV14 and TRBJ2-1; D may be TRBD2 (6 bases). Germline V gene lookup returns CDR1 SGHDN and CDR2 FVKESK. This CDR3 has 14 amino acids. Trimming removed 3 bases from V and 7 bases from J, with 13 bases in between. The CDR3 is CASSQEGFGNEQFF. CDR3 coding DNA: TGTGCCAGCAGCCAGGAGGGGTTTGGGAATGAGCAGTTCTTC.

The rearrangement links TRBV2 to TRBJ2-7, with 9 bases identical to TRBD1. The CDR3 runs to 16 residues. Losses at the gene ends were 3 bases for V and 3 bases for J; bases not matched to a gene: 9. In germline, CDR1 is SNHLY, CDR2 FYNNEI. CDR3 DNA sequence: TGTGCCAGCAGTGACGGGACAGGGTGGGGGAACTACGAGCAGTACTTC. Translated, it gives CASSDGTGWGNYEQYF.